Each of the 10 T cell receptor beta chains below was sequenced from the same sample in a study of blood T cell repertoires in COVID-19. The repertoire was sequenced with immunoSEQ multiplex PCR; TCRdb's copy has only in-frame clones and lacks some. The profile shows over 200,000 clones, approximately 88% of them singletons. The source material was peripheral blood. The receptors here all came from a middle-aged man with acute or convalescent COVID-19.

This chain uses TRBV6-5 with TRBJ1-2, with D perhaps matching TRBD1 (6 bases). Germline values: CDR1 MNHEY, CDR2 SVGAGI. The CDR3 has 13 residues. Between the trimmed V and J ends, which lost 5 bases and 6 bases, there was a span of 13 bases. Here the CDR3 reads CASSRNEGDGYTF. The DNA for the CDR3 is TGTGCCAGCAGTCGTAACGAGGGGGATGGCTACACCTTC.

The chain joins TRBV19 to TRBJ2-5; 9 bases are a match to TRBD2. J was trimmed by 6 bases and V by 5 bases; bases with no gene match: 10. Germline V gene lookup returns CDR1 LNHDA and CDR2 SQIVND (reference sequence). This CDR3 spans 15 amino acids. The CDR3 nucleotides read TGTGCCAGTAGTCCGCGGGAGGGAGTAAGTAAGACCCAGTACTTC. Translating it yields CASSPREGVSKTQYF. The full variable domain, completed using reference TRBV19 and TRBJ2-5, is DGGITQSPKYLFRKEGQNVTLSCEQNLNHDAMYWYRQDPGQGLRLIYYSQIVNDFQKGDIAEGYSVSREKKESFPLTVTSAQKNPTAFYLCASSPREGVSKTQYFGPGTRLLVL.

The rearrangement uses TRBV3-1 (or the pseudogene TRBV3-2) and TRBJ1-1, with a tentative D call TRBD1 (6 bases). CDR1 is LGHDT, CDR2 YNNKEL, per germline (reference sequence). This CDR3 has 16 residues. V was pared by 4 bases and J by 1 base, with 16 bases between. The CDR3 sequence is CASSRGPGPQNTEAFF. The DNA of the CDR3 is TGTGCCAGCAGCCGGGGGCCGGGACCGCAGAACACTGAAGCTTTCTTT.

The chain combines TRBV3-1 (or the pseudogene TRBV3-2) with TRBJ1-3; a weak D match, TRBD1 (6 bases). The germline gives CDR1 LGHDT, CDR2 YNNKEL (reference sequence). The V end was cut by 1 base, the J end by 4 bases, with 17 bases between. The CDR3 has 17 amino acids. CDR3: CASSQAFGGGSGNTIYF. The CDR3 coding sequence is TGTGCCAGCAGCCAAGCCTTTGGGGGGGGCTCGGGAAACACCATATATTTT.

The genes are TRBV3-1 (or the pseudogene TRBV3-2) and TRBJ1-1; 8 positions match TRBD1. Germline V CDR1 and CDR2: LGHDT, YNNKEL (reference sequence). The trim removed 4 bases at V and 5 bases at J, leaving 9 bases unmatched. This CDR3 spans 15 amino acids. The CDR3 is CASSPGQGFGTEAFF. The CDR3 DNA reads as TGTGCCAGCAGCCCCGGACAGGGATTCGGGACTGAAGCTTTCTTT.

This chain links TRBV25-1 with TRBJ2-7, with 8 bases matching TRBD1. From germline, CDR1 is MGHDK and CDR2 SYGVNS. The CDR3 runs 12 residues. V lost 7 bases to trimming and J lost 5 bases; unmatched junction nucleotides: 4. The CDR3 DNA reads TGTGCCAGCAATAGACAGGGGAACGAGCAGTACTTC. Its translation: CASNRQGNEQYF.

The rearrangement links TRBV19 to TRBJ1-5; perhaps TRBD1 as D (5 bases). V lost 4 bases and J lost 2, with 12 bases in between. This CDR3 is built from 15 residues. From germline, CDR1 is LNHDA and CDR2 SQIVND (reference sequence). DNA of the CDR3: TGTGCCAGTAGTACCATTGAAGGGGGCAATCAGCCCCAGCATTTT. Residues: CASSTIEGGNQPQHF.

The rearrangement uses TRBV3-1 (or the pseudogene TRBV3-2) and TRBJ2-2; TRBD2 aligns across 15 bases. Looked up from germline, CDR1 is LGHDT and CDR2 is YNNKEL (reference sequence). V shed 5 bases and J 5 bases; nucleotides not matched to a gene: 6. The CDR3 totals 17 residues. CDR3 loop: CASSGLAGGPRTGELFF. The CDR3 DNA follows: TGTGCCAGCAGCGGACTAGCGGGAGGGCCGAGGACCGGGGAGCTGTTTTTT.

V usage is TRBV9 and J usage is TRBJ2-5; D not certain. Germline V CDR1 and CDR2: SGDLS, YYNGEE. The CDR3 is 13 amino acids. Trimming removed 2 bases from V and 1 base from J, with 6 bases in between. The chain's CDR3 is CASSVNTQETQYF. The DNA of the CDR3 is TGTGCCAGCAGCGTGAACACCCAAGAGACCCAGTACTTC.

The chain combines TRBV12-3 or TRBV12-4 with TRBJ1-1; tentatively, D is TRBD1 (6 bases). V lost 5 bases and J 5 bases, leaving 12 bases between the germline ends. The CDR3 extends over 13 amino acids. The DNA of the CDR3 is TGTGCCAGCAGTCCCCCACAGGGAACTGAAGCTTTCTTT. Its protein product is CASSPPQGTEAFF.